These T cell receptor beta chains were read from a single sample in a study of blood T cell repertoires in COVID-19. The method was immunoSEQ multiplex PCR; TCRdb's version includes in-frame clones alone and lacks a portion of them. Of approximately 500,000 clones listed, approximately 88% are singletons. The specimen was peripheral blood. These receptors were taken from a woman between 50 and 59 years old with COVID-19, enrolled during active disease. Both conserved end residues are part of each CDR3. Fields, in order: clone size, V gene, J gene, D gene, CDR3 DNA, CDR3 protein. The D gene is left open where the match is weak. Where a row states a size, it is once, few, many or the class of an expanded clone; other rows omit it.

-	TRBV6-5	TRBJ1-1	-	TGTGCCAGCAGTTTAGGACTTACCGAGAACACTGAAGCTTTCTTT	CASSLGLTENTEAFF
-	TRBV3-1/TRBV3-2	TRBJ2-6	TRBD1	TGTGCCAGCAGCCCCCAATATGGACAGGGGGCAGGGTCTGGGGCCAACGTCCTGACTTTC	CASSPQYGQGAGSGANVLTF
-	TRBV5-4	TRBJ1-1	-	TGTGCCAGCAGCTTGTATAGCTTGGAAGCTTTCTTT	CASSLYSLEAFF
once	TRBV5-1	TRBJ2-1	TRBD2	TGCGCCAGCAGCTTGGCCTGGACTAGCGGGGGTCTGAGGTTCTTC	CASSLAWTSGGLRFF
-	TRBV25-1	TRBJ2-7	-	TGTGCCAGCAGCCCGAGGGAGGGGGAGGAGTACTTC	CASSPREGEEYF
-	TRBV30	TRBJ1-1	-	TGTGCCTGGAGTCGTAACCCCCCGGGAGTTACTTTCTTT	CAWSRNPPGVTFF
-	TRBV19	TRBJ1-6	-	TGTGCCAGTAGTATGTTTGAGGGAAATTCACCCCTCCACTTT	CASSMFEGNSPLHF
-	TRBV6-2/TRBV6-3	TRBJ1-5	-	TGTGCCAGCAGTTTTCAGGGGTATCAGCCCCAGCATTTT	CASSFQGYQPQHF
-	TRBV9	TRBJ1-2	TRBD1	TGTGCCAGCAGCGCCCGAGGGGCTTCGGGACAGGGGAGGAACTATGGCTACACCTTC	CASSARGASGQGRNYGYTF
-	TRBV6-5	TRBJ1-6	TRBD1	TGTGCCAGCAGTTCGTCGACAGGGAACTCACCCCTCCACTTT	CASSSSTGNSPLHF
-	TRBV21-1	TRBJ2-7	-	TGTGCCAGCAGCAAAGAGCCAGGTTTTTCCTACGAGCAGTACTTC	CASSKEPGFSYEQYF
-	TRBV20-1	TRBJ2-7	-	TGCAGCGTTCTTTCCAGCAGGGAGCAGTACTTC	CSVLSSREQYF
-	TRBV6-1	TRBJ2-1	TRBD2	TGTGCCAGCAGTGAGGTGTTTGGAGCGGGGGGCGTAGATGAGCAGTTCTTC	CASSEVFGAGGVDEQFF
-	TRBV5-6	TRBJ1-1	-	TGTGCCAGCAGCTCGCTGGACTCAGCTGAAGCTTTCTTT	CASSSLDSAEAFF
-	TRBV7-9	TRBJ1-5	TRBD1	TGTGCCAGCAGCTTAGAGTCCCCCGCCAGCAGGGGGCTAGGGCAGCCCCAGCATTTT	CASSLESPASRGLGQPQHF
-	TRBV5-6	TRBJ1-1	TRBD1	TGTGCCAGCAGCCCCCTGGGACAGGCCAATGAAGCTTTCTTT	CASSPLGQANEAFF
-	TRBV30	TRBJ2-2	-	TGTGCCTGGAGTGTACTACAGGGCGGGACCGGGGAGCTGTTTTTT	CAWSVLQGGTGELFF
-	TRBV10-3	TRBJ2-6	-	TGTGCCATCAGTGATCGGCGGCTCTCTGGGGCCAACGTCCTGACTTTC	CAISDRRLSGANVLTF
-	TRBV24-1	TRBJ2-5	-	TGTGCCACCAGTGATTTGGCGGCAGGGGAGGGCCAAGAGACCCAGTACTTC	CATSDLAAGEGQETQYF
-	TRBV27	TRBJ2-1	-	TGTGCCAGCAGTTTTGGAACAGGTGGAATCAATGAGCAGTTCTTC	CASSFGTGGINEQFF
-	TRBV7-2	TRBJ1-6	-	TGTGCCAGCAGCCCCGTCTGGCGGGGAGGTTCACCCCTCCACTTT	CASSPVWRGGSPLHF
-	TRBV29-1	TRBJ1-2	-	TGCAGCGTTGTTGGAGGTGGAGGGAATGGCTACACCTTC	CSVVGGGGNGYTF
-	TRBV9	TRBJ2-3	-	TGTGCCAGCAGCCTAATCACAGATACGCAGTATTTT	CASSLITDTQYF
-	TRBV5-1	TRBJ1-1	-	TGCGCCAGCAGAGCGGGCTCTAACACTGAAGCTTTCTTT	CASRAGSNTEAFF
-	TRBV18	TRBJ1-1	-	TGTGCCAGCTCACCCCGGCAGGGGTTGATGAACACTGAAGCTTTCTTT	CASSPRQGLMNTEAFF
once	TRBV18	TRBJ1-2	-	TGTGCCAGCTCACGATCCTATGAGGGCTACACCTTC	CASSRSYEGYTF
once	TRBV30	TRBJ1-6	TRBD1	TGTGCCTGGAGTGTCGGGACAGGTCTAATTCCCCTCCACTTT	CAWSVGTGLIPLHF
-	TRBV9	TRBJ1-4	-	TGTGCCAGCAGCGTAACAGGCACCGATAATGAAAAACTGTTTTTT	CASSVTGTDNEKLFF
-	TRBV28	TRBJ2-3	TRBD1	TGTGCCAGCAGCCGAACAGGGGCGACAGATACGCAGTATTTT	CASSRTGATDTQYF
-	TRBV6-5	TRBJ2-7	TRBD2	TGTGCCAGCAGTTACAGCGGGGTAAGGGAGCAGTACTTC	CASSYSGVREQYF
-	TRBV30	TRBJ2-1	-	TGTGCCTGGAGACCCGGGGGTTTGAATAATGAGCAGTTCTTC	CAWRPGGLNNEQFF
-	TRBV5-4	TRBJ2-3	-	TGTGCCAGCAGCCTGCCCGCGGGGACAGATACGCAGTATTTT	CASSLPAGTDTQYF
-	TRBV19	TRBJ1-2	TRBD1	TGTGCCAGTAGTGCCCCGGGACAGGGGCGTGAGGGCTACACCTTC	CASSAPGQGREGYTF
-	TRBV4-1	TRBJ1-3	-	TGCGCCAGCAGCCAAGATTGGACAGTGAACTCTGGAAACACCATATATTTT	CASSQDWTVNSGNTIYF
-	TRBV12-3/TRBV12-4	TRBJ1-4	-	TGTGCCAGCAGTTTGAACATTAATGAAAAACTGTTTTTT	CASSLNINEKLFF
-	TRBV29-1	TRBJ1-1	TRBD1	TGCAGCGTTGTAGGGACAGGCCCCATGAACACTGAAGCTTTCTTT	CSVVGTGPMNTEAFF